This T cell receptor (beta chain) was captured by sequencing in a study of cytomegalovirus exposure and HLA in healthy donors. Study background: Both the 120 validation repertoires and the 550 to 750 first-cohort repertoires used the same platform, as reported by a later analysis.

Looked up from germline, CDR1 is MGHRA and CDR2 is YSYEKL. CDR3 length: 15 residues. Trimming at V came to 3 bases and at J to 2 bases, leaving 4 bases not matched to a gene. This clone appeared a single time. Generated by immunoSEQ multiplex PCR, the TCRdb table keeps only in-frame clones and is missing some. The repertoire holds about 400,000 clones, with 75% to 90% as singletons. Sequences were obtained from PBMCs. The chain recombines TRBV4-1 with TRBJ1-2; 9 bases fit TRBD1. The sequence was collected from a young woman in good health and CMV-seronegative. The CDR3 coding sequence is TGCGCCAGCAGCCACGCAGGACAGGGGAACTATGGCTACACCTTC. Amino acid sequence: CASSHAGQGNYGYTF.